This T cell receptor beta chain was found in a study of blood T cells in healthy people across ages. Donor samples were obtained from healthy Caucasian individuals from Russia, aged 6 to 90. For this clonotype: Its matching antigen is unknown.

V lost 5 bases and J 3 bases, leaving 19 bases between the germline ends. CDR3 size: 16 residues. The V gene's germline CDR1 is LGHNA and CDR2 YSLEER. Study-wide findings and caveats: Donor CMV status, an unknown factor, possibly confounded changes in expanded clonotypes.

Alongside a J-beta primer mix, a sample-barcoded 5' primer served in a second PCR lasting about 7 to 11 cycles. At least 2.5 million CDR3-containing paired-end reads were obtained per sample. TCRdb independently ran MiXCR on the 5' RACE reads; one entry per CDR3 protein. The top ten hold roughly 20% of the sample, which has about 570,000 distinct CDR3 sequences, approximately 30% seen once. The gene calls are TRBV4-3 and TRBJ1-2; possible D gene TRBD1, 5 bases. Material for sequencing was blood. The TCR comes from a woman aged 70-85 years in good health. The CDR3 spells CASSDQGVSGYYGYTF. The CDR3 coding sequence is TGCGCCAGCAGCGACCAAGGGGTGAGCGGTTACTATGGCTACACCTTC.